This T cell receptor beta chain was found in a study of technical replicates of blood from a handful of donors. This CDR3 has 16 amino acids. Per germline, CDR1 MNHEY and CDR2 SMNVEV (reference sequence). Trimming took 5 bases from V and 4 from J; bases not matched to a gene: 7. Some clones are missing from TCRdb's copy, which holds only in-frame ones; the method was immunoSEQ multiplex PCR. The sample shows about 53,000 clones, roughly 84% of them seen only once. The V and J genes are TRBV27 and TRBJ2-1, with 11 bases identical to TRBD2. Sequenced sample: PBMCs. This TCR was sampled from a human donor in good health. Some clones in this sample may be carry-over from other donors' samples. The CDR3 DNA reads TGTGCCAGCAGTAAGGGGGGACTAGCGGCGTACAATGAGCAGTTCTTC. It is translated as CASSKGGLAAYNEQFF.